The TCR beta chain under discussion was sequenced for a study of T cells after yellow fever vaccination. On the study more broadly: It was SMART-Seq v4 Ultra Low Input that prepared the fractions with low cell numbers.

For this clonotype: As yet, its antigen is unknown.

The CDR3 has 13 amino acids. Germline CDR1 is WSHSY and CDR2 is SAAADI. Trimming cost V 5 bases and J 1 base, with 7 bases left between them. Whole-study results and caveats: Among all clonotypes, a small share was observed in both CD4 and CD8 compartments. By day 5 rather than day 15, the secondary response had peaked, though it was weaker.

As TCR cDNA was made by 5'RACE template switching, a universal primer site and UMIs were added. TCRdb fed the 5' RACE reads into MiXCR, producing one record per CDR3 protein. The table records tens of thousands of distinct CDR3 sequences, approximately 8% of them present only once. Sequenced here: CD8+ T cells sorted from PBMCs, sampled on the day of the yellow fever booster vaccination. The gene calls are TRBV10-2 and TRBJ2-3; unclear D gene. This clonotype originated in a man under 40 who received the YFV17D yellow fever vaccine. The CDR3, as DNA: TGCGCCAGCAGTACAATGGGCACAGATACGCAGTATTTT. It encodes CASSTMGTDTQYF.